This T cell receptor beta chain was profiled in a study of early T cells in non-severe SARS-CoV-2 infection. Study details: Sequenced bulk RNA came from whole blood that was unsorted, and chains were unpaired.

Individually, cDNA molecules had unique molecular identifiers attached to them. MiXCR, applied by TCRdb to the 5' RACE reads, yields one record per CDR3 protein. Counted here are approximately 66,000 distinct CDR3 sequences, 12% occurring once; the ten biggest clones make up less than 4.5%. V was clipped by 2 bases and J by 4 bases, with 9 bases between them. CDR1 is DFQATT, CDR2 SNEGSKA, per germline (reference sequence). The CDR3 contains 13 residues. Study-wide results and limits: There was a bias toward anti-spike CD8 responses in VDJdb matching, which missed private and CD4 specificities.

In this sample, this clonotype turned up a few times. Its antigen is unknown. The clonotype was recovered from an adult who was a healthcare worker with PCR-confirmed SARS-CoV-2 infection or an uninfected control (not recorded which). The J gene is TRBJ2-1, the V gene TRBV20-1; D uncertain. The sequenced sample was whole blood. In DNA form, the CDR3 reads TGCAGTGCTAGAAAGGCCAAGTACAATGAGCAGTTCTTC. The encoded protein is CSARKAKYNEQFF.